This TCR beta chain was observed in a study of cytomegalovirus exposure and HLA in healthy donors. The CDR3 runs to 13 residues. With 3 bases removed from V and 5 bases from J, the gap between germline ends came to 8 bases. CDR1 MDHEN and CDR2 SYDVKM come from the germline V gene. PCR was performed using 60 Vbeta and 13 Jbeta primers. Using immunoSEQ multiplex PCR, the repertoire was profiled, and TCRdb retains in-frame clones only, with some absent. Here the sample spans about 80,000 clones, 62% being singletons. Concerning this clone: Its specificity is not known.

Findings of the study overall: In a later analysis, TCR beta V- and J-gene trimming was associated with a missense DCLRE1C variant. The majority of CMV-associated TCR beta chains were reported as apparently HLA-restricted in a later analysis.

Sequencing was performed on PBMCs. V is TRBV28 and J is TRBJ2-1; no firm D call. The sequence was collected from a male donor in good health and CMV-seropositive. The CDR3 sequence is CASSLVQNNEQFF. CDR3 DNA: TGTGCCAGCAGTTTGGTGCAGAACAATGAGCAGTTCTTC.